This T cell receptor (beta chain) was identified during a study of T cells in Graves' hyperthyroidism and ophthalmopathy. Uncontrolled infection, other autoimmune disease, pregnancy or lactation led to exclusion. The study based diagnoses on clinical symptoms, serum thyroxine and TRAb, thyroid ultrasound and orbital computed tomography. TCR beta CDR3 regions were amplified from RNA transcripts. RT-PCR in the first round (using the HTBI primer set) targeted the TCR CDR3. TCRdb independently ran MiXCR on the multiplex PCR reads; one entry per CDR3 protein. The table lists approximately 400,000 distinct CDR3 sequences, around an eighth of them singletons, with roughly 20% in the top ten. This clonotype was seen ten or more times. The source is a man under 40 with Graves' hyperthyroidism that later progressed to Graves' ophthalmopathy. Sequenced input: blood.

CDR3 DNA: TGTGCCAGCAGCCCACCCTCTTCGGATAGCCGCCGGACCCAGTACTTC. Encoded protein: CASSPPSSDSRRTQYF. The chain carries TRBV11-1 and TRBJ2-5, with no clear D. Trimming took 5 bases from V and 7 from J, leaving 23 bases between them. Germline-derived CDR1 and CDR2 are SGHAT and FQDESV (reference sequence). This CDR3 has 16 amino acids. The complete variable domain, with remaining parts taken from reference TRBV11-1 and TRBJ2-5, reads EAEVAQSPRYKITEKSQAVAFWCDPISGHATLYWYRQILGQGPELLVQFQDESVVDDSQLPKDRFSAERLKGVDSTLKIQPAELGDSAMYLCASSPPSSDSRRTQYFGPGTRLLVL.